The 4 T cell receptor beta chains in this list originate from one sample, sequenced in a study of blood T cell repertoires in COVID-19. Sequencing used immunoSEQ multiplex PCR; TCRdb keeps in-frame clones, though not all of them. The sample comprises tens of thousands of clones, around 80% of which are singletons, and 21% rests with the top ten. Sequenced sample: peripheral blood. These receptors all come from a human donor in a cohort sampled during active COVID-19.

This clone was observed once. This rearrangement joins TRBV2 to TRBJ2-5; D is ambiguous. The germline gives CDR1 SNHLY, CDR2 FYNNEI. V was cut by 6 bases and J by 0 bases, with 8 bases left in between. The CDR3 length is 13 residues. The CDR3 bases are TGTGCCAGCAGACCACGGTACCAAGAGACCCAGTACTTC. Translation gives CASRPRYQETQYF. Drawing the rest from reference TRBV2 and TRBJ2-5, the complete variable domain is EPEVTQTPSHQVTQMGQEVILRCVPISNHLYFYWYRQILGQKVEFLVSFYNNEISEKSEIFDDQFSVERPDGSNFTLKIRSTKLEDSAMYFCASRPRYQETQYFGPGTRLLVL.

The chain couples TRBV2 to TRBJ2-5; D perhaps matches TRBD2 (6 bases). The length of the CDR3 is 16 residues. CDR1 and CDR2 from the germline V gene are SNHLY and FYNNEI. Trimming shortened V by 8 bases and J by 4 bases, and 23 bases separated the two germline ends. CDR3 sequence: CASSKGTVWGGETQYF. CDR3 DNA: TGTGCCAGCTCCAAGGGGACTGTTTGGGGAGGAGAGACCCAGTACTTC.

This chain joins TRBV5-1 and TRBJ2-3; weak D call: TRBD2 (6 bases). This CDR3 comprises 13 residues. The germline gives CDR1 SGHRS, CDR2 YFSETQ. V lost 0 bases and J 8 bases, leaving 10 bases between the germline ends. CDR3 nucleotide sequence: TGCGCCAGCAGCTTGGCCAAGGGACTTACGCAGTATTTT. Protein: CASSLAKGLTQYF.

This clone was detected a few times. The chain uses TRBV7-3 and TRBJ2-1; tentatively, D is TRBD2 (5 bases). Germline CDR1 SGHTA, CDR2 FQGTGA. The CDR3 contains 16 residues. V gave up 2 bases and J gave up 0 bases, with 11 bases separating them. The CDR3 nucleotides read TGTGCCAGCAGCTTACAGGCGGGTGTCTCCTACAATGAGCAGTTCTTC. It is translated as CASSLQAGVSYNEQFF.